This entry lists 9 T cell receptor beta chains sequenced from one sample in a study of blood T cell repertoires in COVID-19. Some clones are missing from TCRdb's copy, which holds only in-frame ones; the method was immunoSEQ multiplex PCR. The data hold 350,000 to 550,000 clones, with about 85% observed a single time. Sequencing was carried out using PBMCs or T cells enriched from blood (not recorded which). These receptors came from a woman between 18 and 30 years old with acute COVID-19.

This clone has only one observation. V is TRBV7-3 and J is TRBJ2-1; 8 bases align to TRBD2. The germline V gene encodes CDR1 SGHTA and CDR2 FQGTGA. This CDR3 is 15 amino acids long. J lost 8 bases, V lost 7 bases, and 13 bases had no gene match. The CDR3 is CASNPTGGQIDEQFF. For the CDR3, the DNA is TGTGCCAGCAACCCAACGGGGGGGCAAATCGATGAGCAGTTCTTC.

This rearrangement joins TRBV19 to TRBJ2-1, with D tentatively TRBD2 (6 bases). The V gene's germline CDR1 is LNHDA and CDR2 SQIVND (reference sequence). This CDR3 is 17 amino acids long. Trimming took 5 bases from V and 0 from J, leaving 17 bases between them. CDR3 region: CASSPRPRGSSYNEQFF. In DNA, the CDR3 is TGTGCCAGTAGTCCACGACCCCGGGGGAGCTCCTACAATGAGCAGTTCTTC.

The V gene is TRBV3-1 (or the pseudogene TRBV3-2), the J gene TRBJ2-7, with a weak D call TRBD1 (5 bases). The CDR3 extends over 14 amino acids. V lost 2 bases and J lost 7, with 15 bases in between. Per germline, CDR1 LGHDT and CDR2 YNNKEL (reference sequence). This CDR3 is CASSQQGFFLEQYF. In DNA form, the CDR3 reads TGTGCCAGCAGCCAACAGGGATTTTTTCTGGAGCAGTACTTC.

The V gene is TRBV5-6, the J gene TRBJ1-1, with 8 bases aligning to TRBD1. This CDR3 comprises 14 residues. V was pared by 5 bases and J by 6 bases, with 9 bases of the junction left unmatched. The germline CDR1 and CDR2 sequences are SGHDT and YYEEEE. The CDR3 bases are TGTGCCAGCAGTTTACAGGGGGTAGGCGCTGAAGCTTTCTTT. Amino acids: CASSLQGVGAEAFF.

This rearrangement joins TRBV7-2 to TRBJ2-7; 9 bases agree with TRBD2. The germline V gene encodes CDR1 SGHTA and CDR2 FQGNSA. The CDR3 runs 15 residues. With V trimmed by 3 bases and J by 8 bases, 11 bases remained unmatched. Here the CDR3 DNA reads TGTGCCAGCAGCTTCTCGGGCGGGAGGGCTAGACAGCAGTACTTC. It codes for CASSFSGGRARQQYF.

The DNA for the CDR3 is TGTGCCAGCAGAGGGACAGCTGAAAAACTGTTTTTT. This codes for CASRGTAEKLFF. V is TRBV27 and J is TRBJ1-4; 7 bases line up with TRBD1. The CDR3 is 12 residues long. J lost 7 bases, V lost 6 bases, and 2 bases had no gene match. The V gene's germline CDR1 is MNHEY and CDR2 SMNVEV (reference sequence). Variable domain in full (rest from reference TRBV27 and TRBJ1-4): EAQVTQNPRYLITVTGKKLTVTCSQNMNHEYMSWYRQDPGLGLRQIYYSMNVEVTDKGDVPEGYKVSRKEKRNFPLILESPSPNQTSLYFCASRGTAEKLFFGSGTQLSVL.

The chain uses TRBV7-8 and TRBJ1-3; a possible D gene is TRBD1 (6 bases). The CDR3 runs to 16 residues. Germline V gene lookup returns CDR1 SGHVS and CDR2 FQNEAQ. V lost 1 base to trimming and J lost 0 bases, with 10 bases between them. The CDR3 loop is CASSLEFRGSGNTIYF. The CDR3 DNA is TGTGCCAGCAGCTTAGAATTCAGGGGCTCTGGAAACACCATATATTTT.

The chain recombines TRBV4-1 with TRBJ1-2, with D possibly being TRBD1 (6 bases). This CDR3 region has 14 residues. The V end was cut by 0 bases, the J end by 7 bases, with 12 bases between. CDR1 is MGHRA and CDR2 is YSYEKL in the germline V gene. The CDR3 reads CASSQDHREGGYTF. The CDR3 nucleotides are TGCGCCAGCAGCCAAGATCACAGGGAGGGTGGCTACACCTTC.

The genes are TRBV11-2 and TRBJ1-2; D perhaps matches TRBD1 (5 bases). V lost 1 base to trimming and J lost 5 bases, with 8 bases between them. Germline V gene data show CDR1 as SGHAT and CDR2 as FQNNGV. The CDR3 has 13 amino acids. As DNA, the CDR3 is TGTGCCAGCAGCTTAGGACAGACTTATGGCTACACCTTC. The encoded protein is CASSLGQTYGYTF. The whole variable domain, remainder taken from reference TRBV11-2 and TRBJ1-2, is EAGVAQSPRYKIIEKRQSVAFWCNPISGHATLYWYQQILGQGPKLLIQFQNNGVVDDSQLPKDRFSAERLKGVDSTLKIQPAKLEDSAVYLCASSLGQTYGYTFGSGTRLTVV.